These T cell receptor beta chains were read from a single sample in a study of PD-1 blockade in classical Hodgkin lymphoma. The repertoire was sequenced with immunoSEQ multiplex PCR; TCRdb's copy has only in-frame clones and lacks some. Of about 12,000 clones listed, almost 90% were seen once; the top ten hold approximately 0.9%. Specimen: CD4+ T cells from blood, collected before the fourth cycle of nivolumab. The receptors here all came from a human donor with classical Hodgkin lymphoma. Both conserved end residues are part of each CDR3. The D gene is left open where the match is weak. The size of a clone is reported for some rows only, either as once, few or many, or as a class for expanded clones.

V gene: TRBV28; D gene: .; clone size: .; J gene: TRBJ1-2; CDR3 DNA: TGTGCCAGCAGTTTAATCGGGGGCTACTATGGCTACACCTTC; CDR3 protein: CASSLIGGYYGYTF
V gene: TRBV5-1; D gene: .; clone size: .; J gene: TRBJ2-2; CDR3 DNA: TGCGCCAGCAGCTTGGGAACCCTCGCAGGGGCCGCGGAGCTGTTTTTT; CDR3 protein: CASSLGTLAGAAELFF
V gene: TRBV5-1; D gene: .; clone size: .; J gene: TRBJ1-5; CDR3 DNA: TGCGCCAGCAGCTCGGAAGGGGATCAGCCCCAGCATTTT; CDR3 protein: CASSSEGDQPQHF
V gene: TRBV7-2; D gene: .; clone size: .; J gene: TRBJ2-5; CDR3 DNA: TGTGCCAGCAGCTTAAGGGCCGGAGAGACCCAGTACTTC; CDR3 protein: CASSLRAGETQYF
V gene: TRBV7-6; D gene: .; clone size: .; J gene: TRBJ1-6; CDR3 DNA: TGTGCCAGCAGCTTAGCGGCGGGAAATAATTCACCCCTCCACTTT; CDR3 protein: CASSLAAGNNSPLHF
V gene: TRBV4-2; D gene: TRBD1; clone size: .; J gene: TRBJ1-4; CDR3 DNA: TGTGCCAGCAGCTCCCAGGGGGGAACTAATGAAAAACTGTTTTTT; CDR3 protein: CASSSQGGTNEKLFF
V gene: TRBV5-4; D gene: TRBD2; clone size: once; J gene: TRBJ2-7; CDR3 DNA: TGTGCCAGCAGCCAAGGACTAGCGGGAGGCGGAGGTGGGGAGCAGTACTTC; CDR3 protein: CASSQGLAGGGGGEQYF
V gene: TRBV5-1; D gene: .; clone size: few; J gene: TRBJ1-1; CDR3 DNA: TGCGCCAGCAGCTTGGCCCTTGGTGGCGGGGGAGGGACTGAAGCTTTCTTT; CDR3 protein: CASSLALGGGGGTEAFF
V gene: TRBV27; D gene: .; clone size: few; J gene: TRBJ1-1; CDR3 DNA: TGTGCCAGCACTTCATTCAACAGGGTTGCTGAAGCTTTCTTT; CDR3 protein: CASTSFNRVAEAFF
V gene: TRBV6-1; D gene: .; clone size: .; J gene: TRBJ2-5; CDR3 DNA: TGTGCCAGCAGTGCCTGGGGGAAAGGGTACCAAGAGACCCAGTACTTC; CDR3 protein: CASSAWGKGYQETQYF
V gene: TRBV27; D gene: .; clone size: .; J gene: TRBJ2-1; CDR3 DNA: TGTGCCAGCAGTTACCGGGACGGCTACAATGAGCAGTTCTTC; CDR3 protein: CASSYRDGYNEQFF
V gene: TRBV2; D gene: .; clone size: .; J gene: TRBJ2-1; CDR3 DNA: TGTGCCAGCAGCTCCTACAATGAGCAGTTCTTC; CDR3 protein: CASSSYNEQFF
V gene: TRBV30; D gene: TRBD2; clone size: .; J gene: TRBJ2-5; CDR3 DNA: TGTGCCTGCAACTCCGGACTAGCGGGAAGCGAGACCCAGTACTTC; CDR3 protein: CACNSGLAGSETQYF
V gene: TRBV18; D gene: .; clone size: once; J gene: TRBJ2-3; CDR3 DNA: TGTGCCAGCTCACCAGTCAGGGAGGATACGCAGTATTTT; CDR3 protein: CASSPVREDTQYF
V gene: TRBV25-1; D gene: .; clone size: once; J gene: TRBJ2-2; CDR3 DNA: TGTGCCAGCAGTGAGCGGTACGGGAGCGTGGTTACCGGGGAGCTGTTTTTT; CDR3 protein: CASSERYGSVVTGELFF
V gene: TRBV27; D gene: TRBD1; clone size: .; J gene: TRBJ1-5; CDR3 DNA: TGTGCCAGCAGTTCGCGGGGGACAGGGTGGGAAAGCAATCAGCCCCAGCATTTT; CDR3 protein: CASSSRGTGWESNQPQHF
V gene: TRBV6-1; D gene: .; clone size: .; J gene: TRBJ1-5; CDR3 DNA: TGTGCCAGCAGTGAAGCAAAGGGGCAGCCCCAGCATTTT; CDR3 protein: CASSEAKGQPQHF
V gene: TRBV6-5; D gene: .; clone size: .; J gene: TRBJ2-7; CDR3 DNA: TGTGCCAGCAGTTACCTGGAAGGATTTGTCGAGCAGTACTTC; CDR3 protein: CASSYLEGFVEQYF
V gene: TRBV9; D gene: .; clone size: .; J gene: TRBJ2-1; CDR3 DNA: TGTGCCAGCAGCGTAGCACAGGGCTACAATGAGCAGTTCTTC; CDR3 protein: CASSVAQGYNEQFF
V gene: TRBV5-3; D gene: TRBD1; clone size: .; J gene: TRBJ1-2; CDR3 DNA: TGTGCCAGAAGCCTACGGACAGGGGGCGAATTTTTCCCCTACACCTTC; CDR3 protein: CARSLRTGGEFFPYTF
V gene: TRBV5-4; D gene: .; clone size: .; J gene: TRBJ2-6; CDR3 DNA: TGTGCCAGCAGCCGCGGTTCCCTGTCTGGGGCCAACGTCCTGACTTTC; CDR3 protein: CASSRGSLSGANVLTF
V gene: TRBV28; D gene: .; clone size: .; J gene: TRBJ1-2; CDR3 DNA: TGTGCCAGCAGTTTTCGAGGCCTTGCCAACTATGGCTACACCTTC; CDR3 protein: CASSFRGLANYGYTF
V gene: TRBV7-2; D gene: .; clone size: .; J gene: TRBJ2-5; CDR3 DNA: TGTGCCAGCAGCTTAGGGAATCAAGAGACCCAGTACTTC; CDR3 protein: CASSLGNQETQYF
V gene: TRBV4-2; D gene: .; clone size: .; J gene: TRBJ2-3; CDR3 DNA: TGTGCCAGCAGCCATAAAGCCCGGGGCGGCACAGATACGCAGTATTTT; CDR3 protein: CASSHKARGGTDTQYF
V gene: TRBV7-9; D gene: TRBD1; clone size: .; J gene: TRBJ1-2; CDR3 DNA: TGTGCCAGCAGCTCCGCCGGGACAGGGGTGGGCAACTATGGCTACACCTTC; CDR3 protein: CASSSAGTGVGNYGYTF
V gene: TRBV20-1; D gene: .; clone size: .; J gene: TRBJ1-2; CDR3 DNA: TGCAGTGCCGACAGGAACTATGGCTACACCTTC; CDR3 protein: CSADRNYGYTF
V gene: TRBV18; D gene: TRBD2; clone size: once; J gene: TRBJ2-1; CDR3 DNA: TGTGCCAGCTCACCACCGACTAGCGGTAATGAGCAGTTCTTC; CDR3 protein: CASSPPTSGNEQFF
V gene: TRBV7-9; D gene: .; clone size: .; J gene: TRBJ2-2; CDR3 DNA: TGTGCCAGCAGCTTAGGGACAGAGGCCCACACCGGGGAGCTGTTTTTT; CDR3 protein: CASSLGTEAHTGELFF
V gene: TRBV10-3; D gene: TRBD1; clone size: .; J gene: TRBJ1-6; CDR3 DNA: TGTGCCATCAGTGATCGACAGGGAGAGGGTTATAATTCACCCCTCCACTTT; CDR3 protein: CAISDRQGEGYNSPLHF
V gene: TRBV9; D gene: TRBD2; clone size: few; J gene: TRBJ2-3; CDR3 DNA: TGTGCCAGCAGCCTAAGCGGGAGGAGCGCAGATACGCAGTATTTT; CDR3 protein: CASSLSGRSADTQYF
V gene: TRBV9; D gene: .; clone size: .; J gene: TRBJ1-2; CDR3 DNA: TGTGCCAGCAGCGTAGGTCCGACAGACTATGGCTACACCTTC; CDR3 protein: CASSVGPTDYGYTF
V gene: TRBV5-1; D gene: TRBD1; clone size: once; J gene: TRBJ1-6; CDR3 DNA: TGCGCCAGCAGCTCCGGGACAGGGGATCCTTATAATTCACCCCTCCACTTT; CDR3 protein: CASSSGTGDPYNSPLHF
V gene: TRBV5-1; D gene: TRBD1; clone size: .; J gene: TRBJ1-1; CDR3 DNA: TGCGCCAGCAGGGACTCTGTGGGACAGGCTCCTAACACTGAAGCTTTCTTT; CDR3 protein: CASRDSVGQAPNTEAFF
V gene: TRBV29-1; D gene: .; clone size: .; J gene: TRBJ2-3; CDR3 DNA: TGCAGCGTTGGGTCGGGACCAGATACGCAGTATTTT; CDR3 protein: CSVGSGPDTQYF
V gene: TRBV5-1; D gene: .; clone size: .; J gene: TRBJ2-5; CDR3 DNA: TGCGCCAGCACACCCGGGTCTACCCAAGAGACCCAGTACTTC; CDR3 protein: CASTPGSTQETQYF
V gene: TRBV20-1; D gene: .; clone size: .; J gene: TRBJ2-5; CDR3 DNA: TGCAGTGCTAGAGAATCGGAGACCCAGTACTTC; CDR3 protein: CSARESETQYF
V gene: TRBV14; D gene: .; clone size: once; J gene: TRBJ2-6; CDR3 DNA: TGTGCCAGCAGCCCCTTATGGGGGAGCTCTGGGGCCAACGTCCTGACTTTC; CDR3 protein: CASSPLWGSSGANVLTF
V gene: TRBV5-1; D gene: .; clone size: .; J gene: TRBJ2-3; CDR3 DNA: TGCGCCAGCAGCATCCAGGACAGAAGCACAGATACGCAGTATTTT; CDR3 protein: CASSIQDRSTDTQYF
V gene: TRBV11-2; D gene: .; clone size: .; J gene: TRBJ1-1; CDR3 DNA: TGTGCCAGCAGCTTTGAGGTTGCGGGAGCTTTCTTT; CDR3 protein: CASSFEVAGAFF
V gene: TRBV18; D gene: .; clone size: .; J gene: TRBJ1-2; CDR3 DNA: TGTGCCAGCTCACCAGAACAGGCGGGCTACACCTTC; CDR3 protein: CASSPEQAGYTF
V gene: TRBV27; D gene: .; clone size: .; J gene: TRBJ1-5; CDR3 DNA: TGTGCCAGCAGTTTAACCGGTTATAGCAATCAGCCCCAGCATTTT; CDR3 protein: CASSLTGYSNQPQHF
V gene: TRBV7-8; D gene: .; clone size: once; J gene: TRBJ1-3; CDR3 DNA: TGTGCCAGTAAGGGACTGATCTCTGGAAACACCATATATTTT; CDR3 protein: CASKGLISGNTIYF
V gene: TRBV6-4; D gene: TRBD1; clone size: .; J gene: TRBJ2-5; CDR3 DNA: TGTGCCAGCAGTACTAGACAGGGGGCTGGAGAGACCCAGTACTTC; CDR3 protein: CASSTRQGAGETQYF
V gene: TRBV5-1; D gene: .; clone size: .; J gene: TRBJ2-7; CDR3 DNA: TGCGCCAGCAGCTTGGGTGGGAGTGGATACGAGCAGTACTTC; CDR3 protein: CASSLGGSGYEQYF
V gene: TRBV5-4; D gene: .; clone size: once; J gene: TRBJ1-1; CDR3 DNA: TGTGCCAGCAGCATAGGCGGACCGGGCACGAACACTGAAGCTTTCTTT; CDR3 protein: CASSIGGPGTNTEAFF
V gene: TRBV19; D gene: TRBD1; clone size: few; J gene: TRBJ1-2; CDR3 DNA: TGTGCCGGGACAGGGGTGACCTATTTGGGCTACACCTTC; CDR3 protein: CAGTGVTYLGYTF
V gene: TRBV7-9; D gene: .; clone size: .; J gene: TRBJ2-5; CDR3 DNA: TGTGCCAGCAGCTTTCCCCCAGGACAAACTGCGGAGACCCAGTACTTC; CDR3 protein: CASSFPPGQTAETQYF
V gene: TRBV25-1; D gene: .; clone size: once; J gene: TRBJ1-1; CDR3 DNA: TGTGCCAGCAGTGACCCCGGGACGGTGAATACTGAAGCTTTCTTT; CDR3 protein: CASSDPGTVNTEAFF
V gene: TRBV7-2; D gene: .; clone size: few; J gene: TRBJ2-2; CDR3 DNA: TGTGCCAGCAGCATCCGGGGGGCGTTTACCGGGGAGCTGTTTTTT; CDR3 protein: CASSIRGAFTGELFF
V gene: TRBV10-3; D gene: TRBD2; clone size: .; J gene: TRBJ2-1; CDR3 DNA: TGTGCCATCCGGACTAGCGGGGGGGCCCGTTCCTACAATGAGCAGTTCTTC; CDR3 protein: CAIRTSGGARSYNEQFF
V gene: TRBV5-4; D gene: TRBD1; clone size: .; J gene: TRBJ2-3; CDR3 DNA: TGTGCCAGCAGCGGCAACAGGGGGGACAGCACAGATACGCAGTATTTT; CDR3 protein: CASSGNRGDSTDTQYF
V gene: TRBV7-2; D gene: .; clone size: once; J gene: TRBJ2-5; CDR3 DNA: TGTGCCAGCAGCGTCGGGGGTAAAGAGACCCAGTACTTC; CDR3 protein: CASSVGGKETQYF
V gene: TRBV30; D gene: TRBD2; clone size: few; J gene: TRBJ2-7; CDR3 DNA: TGTGCCTGGAGTGGGGGGACCGGGGGGGAGCAGTACTTC; CDR3 protein: CAWSGGTGGEQYF
V gene: TRBV5-1; D gene: TRBD2; clone size: .; J gene: TRBJ2-5; CDR3 DNA: TGCGCCAGCAGCTCCGGCCTAGCGGCTTCCCAAGAGACCCAGTACTTC; CDR3 protein: CASSSGLAASQETQYF
V gene: TRBV15; D gene: .; clone size: .; J gene: TRBJ2-6; CDR3 DNA: TGTGCCACCAGCAGAGGATCGGGGCCTGGGGCCAACGTCCTGACTTTC; CDR3 protein: CATSRGSGPGANVLTF
V gene: TRBV18; D gene: .; clone size: .; J gene: TRBJ2-5; CDR3 DNA: TGTGCCAGCTCAACTACAGGAGCCCAAGAGACCCAGTACTTC; CDR3 protein: CASSTTGAQETQYF
V gene: TRBV7-2; D gene: TRBD1; clone size: .; J gene: TRBJ1-4; CDR3 DNA: TGTGCCAGCAGCTTCCCCGGGACAGCCCATGGAGGTGAAAAACTGTTTTTT; CDR3 protein: CASSFPGTAHGGEKLFF
V gene: TRBV28; D gene: .; clone size: .; J gene: TRBJ1-4; CDR3 DNA: TGTGCCAGCATGGGAGGAACTAATGAAAAACTGTTTTTT; CDR3 protein: CASMGGTNEKLFF
V gene: TRBV27; D gene: TRBD2; clone size: .; J gene: TRBJ2-1; CDR3 DNA: TGTGCCAGCAGTCAGTCAGCGGGGGGTTACAATGAGCAGTTCTTC; CDR3 protein: CASSQSAGGYNEQFF